This entry concerns a single T cell receptor beta chain. This table comes from immunoSEQ multiplex PCR, and its TCRdb copy is limited to in-frame clones, with some not included. The sample lists tens of thousands of clones; around 87% were seen once. Time point given: peripheral blood 6 weeks after treatment start. This entry comes from a study of PD-L1 blockade in urothelial cancer. The V end lost 2 bases, the J end lost 0 bases, and 5 bases lay between the germline ends. CDR1 is GTSNPN, CDR2 SVGIG, per germline (reference sequence). CDR3 length: 13 residues. The starting material was PBMCs, obtained around atezolizumab (anti-PD-L1) treatment. The chain recombines TRBV30 with TRBJ1-3; D unclear. This TCR derives from a man aged 55 to 70 with urothelial cancer. CDR3 coding DNA: TGTGCCTGGAGTATCAACTCTGGAAACACCATATATTTT. Its protein is CAWSINSGNTIYF.